This entry lists 15 T cell receptor beta chains sequenced from one sample in a study of T-cell reconstitution after alpha-beta-depleted transplantation in children (dated by TCRdb to 2016 to 2017). Library preparation employed PCR. Instrument used: Illumina HiSeq 2500. To normalize quantification of the TCRbeta repertoire, the TCR libraries were built with molecular barcoding that relied on unique molecular identifiers. TCRdb reworked the public reads: Q25 trimming with fastp, MiXCR clone assembly, productive beta chains retained. CDR3 protein sequences are deduplicated, and each keeps its most common genes and DNA. Present in this sample are hundreds of thousands of distinct CDR3 sequences, around an eighth of which were seen just once. Together, the top ten hold approximately 5.4% of the sample. Sequencing was performed on PBMCs from the stem cell graft donor, taken from the stem cell graft. These TCRs come from a human donor who donated a stem cell graft to a child with combined immunodeficiency.

Ten or more counts support this clonotype. This chain connects TRBV27 to TRBJ2-7; 9 bases match TRBD1. The CDR3 runs 15 residues. The ends lost 0 bases at V and 2 bases at J; junction bases unmatched: 2. Looked up from germline, CDR1 is MNHEY and CDR2 is SMNVEV (reference sequence). The CDR3 nucleotides read TGTGCCAGCAGTTTATCGGGACAGGGTCCCTACGAGCAGTACTTC. It codes for CASSLSGQGPYEQYF.

This chain links TRBV19 with TRBJ1-5; 7 positions agree with TRBD1. The V gene end was trimmed by 3 bases and the J gene end by 2 bases; junction bases not matched to a gene: 4. The CDR3 contains 15 residues. Germline assignment: CDR1 LNHDA and CDR2 SQIVND (reference sequence). This CDR3 is CASSIRGEGNQPQHF. The CDR3 bases are TGTGCCAGTAGTATCAGGGGGGAGGGCAATCAGCCCCAGCATTTT. The variable domain in full, with the rest retrieved from reference TRBV19 and TRBJ1-5, is DGGITQSPKYLFRKEGQNVTLSCEQNLNHDAMYWYRQDPGQGLRLIYYSQIVNDFQKGDIAEGYSVSREKKESFPLTVTSAQKNPTAFYLCASSIRGEGNQPQHFGDGTRLSIL.

The gene calls are TRBV12-3 or TRBV12-4 and TRBJ2-3; 8 bases match TRBD2. This CDR3 is 13 amino acids long. V trimming: 6 bases; J trimming: 6 bases; junction bases outside the gene matches: 5. CDR3 protein: CASSPPGGDTQYF. The CDR3 DNA reads TGTGCCAGCAGCCCGCCGGGGGGGGATACGCAGTATTTT.

This clonotype was seen many times. This chain joins TRBV13 and TRBJ2-7, with 12 bases identical to TRBD2. The junction had 3 bases not matched to a gene; V was cut back by 5 bases and J by 1 base. Germline-derived CDR1 and CDR2 are PRHDT and FYEKMQ (reference sequence). The CDR3 contains 15 residues. In DNA form, the CDR3 reads TGTGCCAGCAGCGATACTAGCGGGGGGTCCTACGAGCAGTACTTC. Its translation is CASSDTSGGSYEQYF.

This clonotype was recorded many times. This chain connects TRBV12-3 or TRBV12-4 to TRBJ1-5; D gene uncertain. V lost 4 bases, J lost 4 bases, and 5 bases lay in between. This CDR3 region has 12 residues. The CDR3 DNA follows: TGTGCCAGCAGTTCCGTTAATCAGCCCCAGCATTTT. Its protein product is CASSSVNQPQHF.

This clonotype was counted a few times. This chain joins TRBV29-1 and TRBJ1-3; D unclear. This CDR3 is 13 amino acids long. V shed 4 bases and J shed 0 bases, with 7 bases lying between them. The germline V gene encodes CDR1 SQVTM and CDR2 ANQGSEA. CDR3 amino acids: CSVAESSGNTIYF. DNA for the CDR3: TGCAGCGTTGCTGAAAGCTCTGGAAACACCATATATTTT.

This clonotype was counted at least ten times. The gene calls are TRBV12-3 or TRBV12-4 and TRBJ2-7, with 7 bases identical to TRBD2. The CDR3 covers 15 residues. The V gene end was trimmed by 8 bases and the J gene end by 4 bases; junction bases not matched to a gene: 14. The CDR3, as DNA: TGTGCCAGCGCCCCTCCGGGAGGCCAAGGATACGAGCAGTACTTC. Translation: CASAPPGGQGYEQYF.

Only a few counts were recorded for this clonotype. This chain uses TRBV5-5 with TRBJ2-1, with 8 bases lining up with TRBD2. Germline CDR1 SGHKS, CDR2 YYEKEE (reference sequence). Trimming at V came to 0 bases and at J to 8 bases, leaving 7 bases not matched to a gene. CDR3 size: 15 residues. CDR3 protein: CASSLEAGDYYEQFF. The CDR3 nucleotides are TGTGCCAGCAGCTTGGAAGCGGGAGACTATTATGAGCAGTTCTTC.

The gene calls are TRBV20-1 and TRBJ2-5; D gene unclear. Trimming pared 7 bases from V and 2 bases from J, leaving 17 bases between. Germline V gene lookup returns CDR1 DFQATT and CDR2 SNEGSKA (reference sequence). CDR3 length equals 14 residues. CDR3 sequence reads: CSGATRAIQETQYF. DNA of the CDR3: TGCAGTGGGGCGACCCGGGCCATTCAAGAGACCCAGTACTTC.

This clonotype came up a few times. The V gene is TRBV7-9, the J gene TRBJ2-3, with unresolved D. Germline V gives CDR1 SEHNR, CDR2 FQNEAQ (reference sequence). This CDR3 is 13 amino acids long. V gave up 2 bases and J gave up 2 bases, with 5 bases separating them. CDR3: CASSLSLTDTQYF. CDR3 DNA: TGTGCCAGCAGCTTATCCCTCACAGATACGCAGTATTTT.

This clonotype has just a few counts. This rearrangement joins TRBV12-5 to TRBJ2-7; D might be TRBD1 or TRBD2, each matching 5 bases. The CDR3 sequence is 16 residues long. The V gene's germline CDR1 is LGHNT and CDR2 FRNRAP. V lost 4 bases and J lost 1, with 17 bases in between. Written as DNA, the CDR3 is TGTGCTAGTGGTTCCGGTGGGCGTGGGGGTTCCTACGAGCAGTACTTC. It translates to CASGSGGRGGSYEQYF. The full variable domain, rest sourced from reference TRBV12-5 and TRBJ2-7, is DARVTQTPRHKVTEMGQEVTMRCQPILGHNTVFWYRQTMMQGLELLAYFRNRAPLDDSGMPKDRFSAEMPDATLATLKIQPSEPRDSAVYFCASGSGGRGGSYEQYFGPGTRLTVT.

For the CDR3, the DNA is TGTGCCAGCAGTGATTGGACTAGCGGGGGTTCCAATGAGCAGTTCTTC. Translation gives CASSDWTSGGSNEQFF. The chain has TRBV6-1 and TRBJ2-1; 13 bases are a match to TRBD2. The germline V gene encodes CDR1 MNHNS and CDR2 SASEGT. This CDR3 contains 16 residues. The ends lost 3 bases at V and 6 bases at J; junction bases unmatched: 5.

The CDR3 DNA sequence: TGTGCCAGCAGTTATAGGGCAGGGGTAGATCCTGGAAACACCATATATTTT. Translated, it gives CASSYRAGVDPGNTIYF. The chain is built from TRBV6-5 and TRBJ1-3; D is possibly TRBD1 (6 bases). The CDR3 runs to 17 residues. In germline, CDR1 is MNHEY, CDR2 SVGAGI. V gave up 3 bases and J gave up 2 bases, with 17 bases separating them.

This clonotype was seen at least ten times. This chain links TRBV29-1 with TRBJ2-3, with 7 bases that match TRBD1. The CDR3 loop spans 13 amino acids. Germline CDR1 reads SQVTM; CDR2 reads ANQGSEA. J gave up 5 bases and V 7 bases, and 9 bases lay outside the gene matches. For the CDR3, the DNA is TGCAGCGCACCGACAGGGCAGGGAGATACGCAGTATTTT. Translating it yields CSAPTGQGDTQYF.

This clonotype was observed many times. This chain connects TRBV29-1 to TRBJ2-7; the D gene is possibly TRBD2 (6 bases). The germline CDR1 and CDR2 sequences are SQVTM and ANQGSEA. V lost 4 bases to trimming and J lost 1 base, with 11 bases between them. The CDR3 covers 13 residues. This chain's CDR3 is CSVADGTSYEQYF. The CDR3 DNA sequence: TGCAGCGTTGCGGACGGGACTTCCTACGAGCAGTACTTC.